These T cell receptor beta chains were read from a single sample in a study of T-cell memory formation after mild COVID-19. TCRdb reprocessed the 5' RACE reads via MiXCR and lists one record per CDR3 protein. The top ten clones hold 2.1% of a sample with fewer than 250,000 distinct CDR3 sequences, 15% to 19% of them seen once. Sequencing was performed on PBMCs or a T cell subset sorted from them (not recorded which). Receptors originate from an adult woman who had mild COVID-19 (a few samples of this study predate the infection). Cell type and time point are not known. Both conserved end residues are part of each CDR3. The order of the fields is V gene, J gene, D gene, clone size, CDR3 DNA, CDR3 protein. A D gene is named only where the DNA matches it firmly. Clone size appears in some rows only: once, few, many, or a class for an expanded clone.

TRBV18	TRBJ2-7	TRBD1	few	TGTGCCAGCTCACCCCGACAGGGTTCCCAGGAGCAGTACTTC	CASSPRQGSQEQYF
TRBV9	TRBJ2-3	NA	many	TGTGCCAGCAGCGTAGCTCCTTCTAGCACAGATACGCAGTATTTT	CASSVAPSSTDTQYF
TRBV6-5	TRBJ2-7	NA	few	TGTGCCAGCAGTTACCGGAGGGAGCAGTACTTC	CASSYRREQYF
TRBV24-1	TRBJ1-5	NA	NA	TGTGCCACCAGTGGACAGGGCAATCAGCCCCAGCATTTT	CATSGQGNQPQHF
TRBV5-5	TRBJ2-4	NA	NA	TGTGCCAGCAGCTTGCCAGGAGGCATTCAGTACTTC	CASSLPGGIQYF
TRBV6-1	TRBJ2-4	TRBD2	NA	TGTGCCAGCAGTGATCCAGGACTAGCGTACAAAAACATTCAGTACTTC	CASSDPGLAYKNIQYF
TRBV5-1	TRBJ2-1	NA	NA	TGCGCCAGCAGCTTGGCTAGCGCCCAGGGGAATGAGCAGTTCTTC	CASSLASAQGNEQFF
TRBV7-6	TRBJ1-6	TRBD1	few	TGTGCCAGGGGGGCTAGACAGGGGGCCTCCTATAATTCACCCCTCCACTTT	CARGARQGASYNSPLHF
TRBV14	TRBJ1-2	NA	NA	TGTGCCAGCAGCACCACGAGGGCCGGCTACACCTTC	CASSTTRAGYTF
TRBV11-1	TRBJ2-1	NA	few	TGTGCCAGCAGCTTACAGCTGTTGAGCTCCTACAATGAGCAGTTCTTC	CASSLQLLSSYNEQFF
TRBV12-3/TRBV12-4	TRBJ2-7	TRBD1	few	TGTGCTAGCGGGTCATGGGGACAGGGGGCTTACGAGCAGTACTTC	CASGSWGQGAYEQYF
TRBV5-1	TRBJ1-2	NA	NA	TGCGCCAGCAGCTTGTATGACACGGATGGCTACACCTTC	CASSLYDTDGYTF
TRBV4-1	TRBJ2-2	TRBD2	NA	TGCGCCAGCAGCCAGGGGGCTAGCGGGAAGAACACCGGGGAGCTGTTTTTT	CASSQGASGKNTGELFF
TRBV20-1	TRBJ1-1	NA	medium-sized	TGCAGTGCTAGTCGGAATGAAGCTTTCTTT	CSASRNEAFF
TRBV21-1	TRBJ1-3	NA	NA	TGTGCCAGCAGCACGGCCAGGGGCCACTCTGGAAACACCATATATTTT	CASSTARGHSGNTIYF
TRBV7-8	TRBJ2-6	TRBD2	NA	TGTGCCAGCAGCTCTACCCCGCCCGGGACTAGCGGGGGGTCTGGGGCCAACGTCCTGACTTTC	CASSSTPPGTSGGSGANVLTF
TRBV3-1	TRBJ2-5	NA	few	TGTGCCAGCAGCCAAGAAACGCGAGGGGAGACCCAGTACTTC	CASSQETRGETQYF
TRBV5-1	TRBJ2-3	NA	NA	TGCGCCAGCCGACTGTTTACTAACACAGATACGCAGTATTTT	CASRLFTNTDTQYF
TRBV2	TRBJ1-4	TRBD1	NA	TGTGCCAGCAGTGAAGCGCACCTACTAATCAGGGGGAATGAAAAACTGTTTTTT	CASSEAHLLIRGNEKLFF
TRBV24-1	TRBJ2-3	NA	few	TGTGCCACCAGTGATTTGCGAGGGGGCACAGATACGCAGTATTTT	CATSDLRGGTDTQYF
TRBV15	TRBJ1-1	NA	many	TGTGCCACCAGCAGTGGACACATGGGCGGCACTGAAGCTTTCTTT	CATSSGHMGGTEAFF
TRBV7-2	TRBJ2-7	TRBD1	few	TGTGCCAGCAGCTTTTTGGGACAGAGCTCCTACGAGCAGTACTTC	CASSFLGQSSYEQYF
TRBV12-3/TRBV12-4	TRBJ2-5	NA	many	TGTGCCAGCAGTTCACGATCGTTGGGGCCCCAAGAGACCCAGTACTTC	CASSSRSLGPQETQYF
TRBV6-5	TRBJ2-7	TRBD1	NA	TGTGCCAGCAACAGGGGTTACGAGCAGTACTTC	CASNRGYEQYF
TRBV20-1	TRBJ2-7	TRBD1	NA	TGCAGTGCGAGTTCGACAGGGGGAAAGAACGAGCAGTACTTC	CSASSTGGKNEQYF
TRBV20-1	TRBJ1-1	NA	few	TGCAGTGCTAGGTGGACAGCCCTAGGGCAAGCTTTCTTT	CSARWTALGQAFF
TRBV18	TRBJ1-1	TRBD1	NA	TGTGCCAGCTCAAGAAGACAGGGGTTGAACACTGAAGCTTTCTTT	CASSRRQGLNTEAFF
TRBV7-2	TRBJ2-5	NA	many	TGTGCCAGCAGCTCCCACAGGGTCCTGACCCAAGAGACCCAGTACTTC	CASSSHRVLTQETQYF
TRBV2	TRBJ2-7	NA	many	TGTGCCAGCAGATGGGACCTCAGCTCCTACGAGCAGTACTTC	CASRWDLSSYEQYF
TRBV5-1	TRBJ2-1	NA	few	TGCGCCAGCAGCTCCAGACGGGAGCAGTTCTTC	CASSSRREQFF
TRBV6-5	TRBJ2-7	NA	NA	TGTGCCAGCGCCCCGGCGGGGAGCTCCTACGAGCAGTACTTC	CASAPAGSSYEQYF
TRBV3-1	TRBJ1-5	NA	few	TGTGCCAGCAGCCAAGCTAATCAGCCCCAGCATTTT	CASSQANQPQHF
TRBV25-1	TRBJ2-7	TRBD1	NA	TGTGCCAGCAGGGATATCGGGACAGGGTCATACGAGCAGTACTTC	CASRDIGTGSYEQYF
TRBV7-2	TRBJ1-1	NA	few	TGTGCCAGCACCCCCCGACGTGGGGGGACTGAAGCTTTCTTT	CASTPRRGGTEAFF
TRBV25-1	TRBJ2-7	NA	NA	TGTGCCAGCAGTGACCTTCGGGGGACCTACGAGCAGTACTTC	CASSDLRGTYEQYF
TRBV20-1	TRBJ2-2	NA	few	TGCAGTGCTAGTAACGCGAACACCGGGGAGCTGTTTTTT	CSASNANTGELFF
TRBV12-3/TRBV12-4	TRBJ2-3	TRBD1	NA	TGTGCCAGCAGTTTAGGGGACAGGGGAAAGGGTACGCAGTATTTT	CASSLGDRGKGTQYF
TRBV20-1	TRBJ2-5	NA	few	TGCAGTGCTAGAGTGCCAAAAGAGACCCAGTACTTC	CSARVPKETQYF
TRBV19	TRBJ2-7	TRBD1	NA	TGTGCCAGTAGCATCGGACAGGGCGGTGGTTACGAGCAGTACTTC	CASSIGQGGGYEQYF
TRBV9	TRBJ2-2	TRBD2	NA	TGTGCCAGTTCCCCCCCCCTAGCGGGGGGGAACACCGGGGAGCTGTTTTTT	CASSPPLAGGNTGELFF
TRBV5-1	TRBJ1-1	TRBD1	few	TGCGCCAGCAGCACTCAGACAGGGCCGAACACTGAAGCTTTCTTT	CASSTQTGPNTEAFF
TRBV29-1	TRBJ2-7	NA	few	TGCAGCGTTGGTAGTCAGTCTCCCTACGAGCAGTACTTC	CSVGSQSPYEQYF
TRBV29-1	TRBJ2-3	TRBD2	few	TGCAGCGTTGTTCGGGCTAGCGGCGGCACAGATACGCAGTATTTT	CSVVRASGGTDTQYF
TRBV10-3	TRBJ1-1	NA	few	TGTGCCATCAGAGGATCCTTTACAGGGACCGCTGAAGCTTTCTTT	CAIRGSFTGTAEAFF
TRBV12-3/TRBV12-4	TRBJ1-2	NA	NA	TGTGCCAGCAGTTTACAGGCTGGCTACACCTTC	CASSLQAGYTF
TRBV7-2	TRBJ1-5	NA	once	TGTGCCAGCAGCTTAGGAGGGATAATAGGTCAGCCCCAGCATTTT	CASSLGGIIGQPQHF
TRBV10-3	TRBJ2-7	NA	few	TGTGCCATCAGTGAGTCGATAAGTTCTTCCTCCTACGAGCAGTACTTC	CAISESISSSSYEQYF
TRBV7-2	TRBJ1-1	NA	few	TGTGCCAGCAGCCCGGGTCTAATTAACACTGAAGCTTTCTTT	CASSPGLINTEAFF
TRBV10-3	TRBJ1-5	NA	few	TGTGCCAGCGGGGAACCTTATAGCAATCAGCCCCAGCATTTT	CASGEPYSNQPQHF
TRBV20-1	TRBJ2-1	TRBD2	few	TGCAGTGCTAGAGACTCCGCGGGACTAGGAAATGAGCAGTTCTTC	CSARDSAGLGNEQFF
TRBV29-1	TRBJ2-7	NA	few	TGCAGCGTTGTTTTAAGGACCTACGAGCAGTACTTC	CSVVLRTYEQYF
TRBV7-2	TRBJ2-1	TRBD2	NA	TGTGCCAGCTTGGGGCTAGCGGGGGGGCTGGGCAATGAGCAGTTCTTC	CASLGLAGGLGNEQFF
TRBV7-2	TRBJ2-5	NA	NA	TGTGCCAGCAGCTTAGCGGGGCCGAAGACCCAGTACTTC	CASSLAGPKTQYF